The clone carrying this T cell receptor (beta chain) was detected only once. TCRdb keeps only in-frame clones here, not all; method: immunoSEQ multiplex PCR. The table lists approximately 92,000 clones, over 60% of them singletons. The record originates from a study of cytotoxic CD8 clonotypes in ibrutinib-treated CLL. About the research overall: The group held some ten relapsed/refractory and 15 treatment-naive patients, with fewer than 18 IGHV unmutated. Complete response was seen in 2 patients and partial in approximately 25; around twelve progressed and 14 stayed remitted after a median about six years.

Genomic DNA (about 2 micrograms) was obtained from cryopreserved PBMCs for construction of TCR beta libraries. Per the germline V gene, CDR1 is LNHDA and CDR2 is SQIVND (reference sequence). The CDR3 totals 16 residues. V dropped 5 bases and J dropped 1 base, with 14 bases sitting between them. The receptor was isolated from a human donor with chronic lymphocytic leukemia. The gene calls are TRBV19 and TRBJ2-2; no definite D call. The source material was PBMCs, sampled after 24 months of ibrutinib treatment. Written as DNA, the CDR3 is TGTGCCAGTAGTCTTAGTGGTAATCTGAACACCGGGGAGCTGTTTTTT. Amino acid sequence: CASSLSGNLNTGELFF.